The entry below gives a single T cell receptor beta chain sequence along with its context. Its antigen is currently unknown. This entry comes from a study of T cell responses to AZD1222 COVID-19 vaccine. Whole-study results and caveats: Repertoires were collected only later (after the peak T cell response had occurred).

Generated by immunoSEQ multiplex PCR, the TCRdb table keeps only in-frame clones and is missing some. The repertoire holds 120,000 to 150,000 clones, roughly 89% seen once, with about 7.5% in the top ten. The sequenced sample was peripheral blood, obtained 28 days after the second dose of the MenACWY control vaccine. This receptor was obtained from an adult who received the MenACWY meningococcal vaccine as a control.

The CDR3 loop is CASSFNRAEKLFF. The CDR3 DNA is TGTGCCAGCAGTTTCAACAGGGCTGAAAAACTGTTTTTT. The chain carries TRBV12-3 or TRBV12-4 and TRBJ1-4; a weak D match, TRBD1 (6 bases). V was clipped by 3 bases and J by 7 bases, with 9 bases between them. This CDR3 has 13 residues.